This TCR beta chain was sequenced for a study of control samples from healthy donors and cancer patients (dated by TCRdb to about 2020). Regarding this clone: There is no known antigen for this receptor. No base qualities exist here, and no much larger clone lies one base off it.

Unmatched junction bases come to 3, with V trimmed by 6 bases and J by 5 bases. The CDR3 runs 14 residues from the cysteine to the phenylalanine. The retained sequence is limited to the CDR3, 42 bases, with the frame set at the first base. From the germline V gene (reference sequence), CDR1 is SEHNR and CDR2 is FQNEAQ. The library was prepared using the immunoSEQ multiplex PCR assay. The table comes from immuneACCESS by way of TCRdb, which keeps in-frame sequences with V and J called. Part of the clones is missing from these tables; in studies checked, under half for an unresolved V gene and the rest for unknown reasons. The sample has 120,000 to 150,000 clones on record, 80% to 95% of them singletons. Roughly 3.2% of the sample comes from the top ten.

Sequencing used blood. The clonotype comes from a man under 40 in good health. The chain couples TRBV7-9 to TRBJ1-4, with 10 bases aligning to TRBD1. The sequenced DNA is TGTGCCAGCAGTTTGACAGGGGGCAATGAAAAACTGTTTTTT. It is translated as CASSLTGGNEKLFF.